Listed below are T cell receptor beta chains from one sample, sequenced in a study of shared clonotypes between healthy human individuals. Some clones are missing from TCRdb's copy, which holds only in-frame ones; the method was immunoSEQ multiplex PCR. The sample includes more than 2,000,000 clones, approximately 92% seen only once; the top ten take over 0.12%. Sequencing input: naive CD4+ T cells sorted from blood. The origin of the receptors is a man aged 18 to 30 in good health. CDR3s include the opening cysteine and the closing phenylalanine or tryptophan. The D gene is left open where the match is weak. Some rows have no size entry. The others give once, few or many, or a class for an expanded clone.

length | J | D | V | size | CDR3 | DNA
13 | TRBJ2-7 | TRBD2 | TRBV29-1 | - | CSVAGTLGGEQYF | TGCAGCGTTGCCGGGACCCTCGGGGGGGAGCAGTACTTC
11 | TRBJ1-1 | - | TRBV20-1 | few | CSAGQPNEAFF | TGCAGTGCTGGACAGCCGAATGAAGCTTTCTTT
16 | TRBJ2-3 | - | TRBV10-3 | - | CAISEGGLASGDTQYF | TGTGCCATCAGTGAGGGCGGCCTAGCGTCAGGAGATACGCAGTATTTT
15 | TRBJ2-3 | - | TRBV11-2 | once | CASSLLVGGTDTQYF | TGTGCCAGCAGCTTACTGGTGGGAGGCACAGATACGCAGTATTTT
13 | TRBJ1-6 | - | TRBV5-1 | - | CASSLRGSPPLHF | TGCGCCAGCAGCTTAAGGGGATCTCCTCCCCTCCACTTT
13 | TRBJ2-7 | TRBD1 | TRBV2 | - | CASSRDRAYEQYF | TGTGCCAGCAGTCGGGACAGAGCCTACGAGCAGTACTTC
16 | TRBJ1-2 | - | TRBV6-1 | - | CASSEVYRERGYGYTF | TGTGCCAGCAGTGAAGTCTATCGGGAGAGAGGCTATGGCTACACCTTC
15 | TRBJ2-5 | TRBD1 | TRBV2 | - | CASSPGTGGRETQYF | TGTGCCAGCAGCCCCGGGACAGGGGGAAGAGAGACCCAGTACTTC
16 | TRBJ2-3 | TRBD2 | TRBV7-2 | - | CASSLVSGVGTDTQYF | TGTGCCAGCAGCCTAGTTAGCGGGGTGGGGACAGATACGCAGTATTTT
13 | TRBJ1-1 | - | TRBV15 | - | CATSRDYRTEAFF | TGTGCCACCAGCAGAGATTACCGGACTGAAGCTTTCTTT
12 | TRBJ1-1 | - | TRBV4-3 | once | CASSQVGGEAFF | TGCGCCAGCAGCCAAGTGGGGGGAGAAGCTTTCTTT
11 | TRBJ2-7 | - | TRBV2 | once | CASYGGREQYF | TGTGCCAGCTACGGGGGGCGGGAGCAGTACTTC
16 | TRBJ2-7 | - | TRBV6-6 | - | CASSYSTGPYPYEQYF | TGTGCCAGCAGTTACAGTACAGGACCCTACCCCTACGAGCAGTACTTC
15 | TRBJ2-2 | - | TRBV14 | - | CASSQWEGASGELFF | TGTGCCAGCAGCCAATGGGAAGGGGCCTCCGGGGAGCTGTTTTTT
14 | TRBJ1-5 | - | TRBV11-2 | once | CASSLGVLNQPQHF | TGTGCCAGCAGTCTTGGAGTCCTCAATCAGCCCCAGCATTTT
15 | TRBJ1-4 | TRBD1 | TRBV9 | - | CASSAGTGRGEKLFF | TGTGCCAGCAGCGCCGGGACAGGAAGAGGAGAAAAACTGTTTTTT
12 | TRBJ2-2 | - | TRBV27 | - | CASSRNTGELFF | TGTGCCAGCAGTAGGAACACCGGGGAGCTGTTTTTT
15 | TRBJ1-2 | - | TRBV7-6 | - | CASSNGSRKTYGYTF | TGTGCCAGCAGCAATGGGTCTCGAAAGACCTATGGCTACACCTTC